This T cell receptor (beta chain) was sequenced in a study of glioma-infiltrating T cells. Study results and caveats: Non-neoplastic patients had below-expected tissue-blood divergence, while all gliomas exceeded expectation.

Using RNA template, CDR3s of TCR alpha and beta were amplified with iRepertoire arm-PCR. TCRdb itself ran the multiplex PCR reads through MiXCR, one entry per CDR3 protein. The sample records fewer than 250,000 distinct CDR3 sequences, approximately 30% being singletons. About this clonotype: The antigen remains unidentified.

CDR1 LNHDA and CDR2 SQIVND come from the germline V gene (reference sequence). The V end lost 3 bases, the J end lost 4 bases, and 9 bases lay between the germline ends. The CDR3 has 13 amino acids. V usage is TRBV19 and J usage is TRBJ2-5; TRBD2 is a possible D gene (5 bases). This clonotype was obtained from a human donor with low-grade glioma or glioblastoma, undergoing nonglioma brain surgery, or in good health (not recorded which). Sequencing input: glioma tissue, nonneoplastic brain tissue, or PBMCs (not recorded which). The chain's CDR3 is CASSMRDGETQYF. The DNA of the CDR3 is TGTGCCAGTAGTATGAGGGATGGAGAGACCCAGTACTTC.